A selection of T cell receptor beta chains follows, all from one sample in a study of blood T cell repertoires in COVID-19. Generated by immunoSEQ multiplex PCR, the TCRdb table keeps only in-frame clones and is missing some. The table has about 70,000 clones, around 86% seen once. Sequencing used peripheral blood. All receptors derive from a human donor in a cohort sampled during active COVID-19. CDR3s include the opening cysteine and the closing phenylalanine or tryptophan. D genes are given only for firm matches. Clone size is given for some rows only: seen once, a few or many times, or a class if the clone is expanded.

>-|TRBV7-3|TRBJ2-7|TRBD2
CASSLSTGLTFYEQYF
TGTGCCAGCAGCCTCAGCACGGGACTAACGTTCTACGAGCAGTACTTC
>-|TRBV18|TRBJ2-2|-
CASSPVGGELFF
TGTGCCAGCTCTCCAGTCGGCGGGGAGCTGTTTTTT
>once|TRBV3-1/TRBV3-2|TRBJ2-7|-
CASSQETGYEQYF
TGTGCCAGCAGCCAAGAGACAGGATACGAGCAGTACTTC
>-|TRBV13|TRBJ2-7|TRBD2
CASSRGTSGGADEQYF
TGTGCCAGCAGCCGCGGGACTAGCGGGGGGGCGGACGAGCAGTACTTC
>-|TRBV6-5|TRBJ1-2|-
CASRAGAGGYGYTF
TGTGCCAGCAGGGCCGGGGCGGGGGGCTATGGCTACACCTTC
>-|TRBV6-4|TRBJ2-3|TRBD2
CASSDKRGGRTDTQYF
TGTGCCAGCAGTGACAAGCGGGGGGGCAGAACAGATACGCAGTATTTT
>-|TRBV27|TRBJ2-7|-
CASSSGGLSAGTYEQYF
TGTGCCAGCAGTTCCGGGGGTCTGAGTGCGGGGACCTACGAGCAGTACTTC
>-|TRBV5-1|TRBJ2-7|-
CASSATNEQYF
TGCGCCAGCAGCGCCACTAACGAGCAGTACTTC
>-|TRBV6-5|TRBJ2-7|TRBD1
CASSMTGQGAYEQYF
TGTGCCAGCAGCATGACGGGACAGGGGGCCTACGAGCAGTACTTC
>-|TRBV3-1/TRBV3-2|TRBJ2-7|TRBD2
CASSQDLPAGVTYEQYF
TGTGCCAGCAGCCAAGATCTACCGGCGGGGGTTACCTACGAGCAGTACTTC
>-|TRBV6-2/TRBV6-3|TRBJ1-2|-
CASSYDSRAFWYGYTF
TGTGCCAGCAGTTACGACTCCAGGGCCTTTTGGTATGGCTACACCTTC
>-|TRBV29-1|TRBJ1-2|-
CSGEGGYGYTF
TGCAGCGGGGAAGGGGGCTATGGCTACACCTTC
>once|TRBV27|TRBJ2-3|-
CASSGRPPGAGVADTQYF
TGTGCCAGCAGTGGACGCCCCCCAGGGGCGGGGGTAGCAGATACGCAGTATTTT
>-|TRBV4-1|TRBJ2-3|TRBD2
CASSPQPLAGAPTDTQYF
TGCGCCAGCAGCCCTCAACCTCTAGCGGGGGCCCCCACAGATACGCAGTATTTT
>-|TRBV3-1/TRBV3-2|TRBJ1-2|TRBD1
CASSLSGQAPNYGYTF
TGTGCCAGCAGCCTATCAGGACAGGCCCCAAACTATGGCTACACCTTC